Listed below are T cell receptor beta chains from one sample, sequenced in a study of cytomegalovirus exposure and HLA in healthy donors. Sequencing used immunoSEQ multiplex PCR; TCRdb keeps in-frame clones, though not all of them. Counted here are fewer than 130,000 clones, around 76% occurring once; the ten biggest clones make up around an eighth. The sample consisted of PBMCs. The receptors were gathered from a man younger than 40 in good health and CMV-seropositive. Each CDR3 is given with its conserved first and last residue. The D gene is left open where the match is weak. Rows give clone size only sometimes, using once, few, many, or a class for an expanded clone.

size: NA; V: TRBV6-5; D: NA; J: TRBJ2-7; DNA: TGTGCCAGCAGTTTAGGCGGAAACTCCTACGAGCAGTACTTC; CDR3: CASSLGGNSYEQYF
size: NA; V: TRBV28; D: NA; J: TRBJ1-1; DNA: TGTGCCAGCGGAGAACAAGCTTTCTTT; CDR3: CASGEQAFF
size: once; V: TRBV29-1; D: TRBD2; J: TRBJ2-1; DNA: TGCAGCGCCCTGGGGCCTAGCGGGGGCTTCAATGAGCAGTTCTTC; CDR3: CSALGPSGGFNEQFF
size: NA; V: TRBV2; D: NA; J: TRBJ2-7; DNA: TGTGCCAGCAGTAAGACAGGCGGCTCCTACGAGCAGTACTTC; CDR3: CASSKTGGSYEQYF
size: NA; V: TRBV10-2; D: TRBD2; J: TRBJ2-3; DNA: TGCGCCAGCAGTGAGATGGCGGGGGGGCCAGATACGCAGTATTTT; CDR3: CASSEMAGGPDTQYF
size: few; V: TRBV9; D: NA; J: TRBJ1-5; DNA: TGTGCCAGCAGCTATATGGAGGGTCAGCCCCAGCATTTT; CDR3: CASSYMEGQPQHF
size: once; V: TRBV15; D: NA; J: TRBJ2-7; DNA: TGTGCCACCAGCACCGGGTCCCAGGGGGAGCAGTACTTC; CDR3: CATSTGSQGEQYF
size: NA; V: TRBV7-2; D: TRBD1; J: TRBJ2-7; DNA: TGTGCCAGCAGCATTCGGACAGGGCGCAGCTCCTACGAGCAGTACTTC; CDR3: CASSIRTGRSSYEQYF
size: NA; V: TRBV30; D: NA; J: TRBJ2-7; DNA: TGTGCCTGGAGTCGTCAGGGGCGCGACGAGCAGTACTTC; CDR3: CAWSRQGRDEQYF
size: NA; V: TRBV6-5; D: NA; J: TRBJ2-6; DNA: TGTGCCAGCAGTTACTCCAGGTCTGGGGCCAACGTCCTGACTTTC; CDR3: CASSYSRSGANVLTF
size: NA; V: TRBV6-4; D: TRBD1; J: TRBJ2-7; DNA: TGTGCCAGCAGTCGGGACAGGAGGGCCTACGAGCAGTACTTC; CDR3: CASSRDRRAYEQYF
size: NA; V: TRBV30; D: NA; J: TRBJ1-1; DNA: TGTGCCTGGAGTGTACAGAGGAACACTGAAGCTTTCTTT; CDR3: CAWSVQRNTEAFF
size: NA; V: TRBV5-4; D: NA; J: TRBJ1-1; DNA: TGTGCCAGCAGTAGGGGGGGAGAGGTGAACACTGAAGCTTTCTTT; CDR3: CASSRGGEVNTEAFF
size: NA; V: TRBV10-1; D: NA; J: TRBJ2-7; DNA: TGCGCCAGCAGTGAGTCGAGGCTAGCTCACTACGAGCAGTACTTC; CDR3: CASSESRLAHYEQYF
size: NA; V: TRBV19; D: TRBD1; J: TRBJ2-2; DNA: TGTGCCAGTAGGGTTGACAGGGGGCTAACCGGGGAGCTGTTTTTT; CDR3: CASRVDRGLTGELFF
size: NA; V: TRBV29-1; D: TRBD1; J: TRBJ2-5; DNA: TGCAGCGTTGAACTACAGGGGGCCGAGACCCAGTACTTC; CDR3: CSVELQGAETQYF
size: NA; V: TRBV7-9; D: NA; J: TRBJ2-1; DNA: TGTGCCAGCAGCTTAGGTGCGGGGGCCGACGCCAATGAGCAGTTCTTC; CDR3: CASSLGAGADANEQFF